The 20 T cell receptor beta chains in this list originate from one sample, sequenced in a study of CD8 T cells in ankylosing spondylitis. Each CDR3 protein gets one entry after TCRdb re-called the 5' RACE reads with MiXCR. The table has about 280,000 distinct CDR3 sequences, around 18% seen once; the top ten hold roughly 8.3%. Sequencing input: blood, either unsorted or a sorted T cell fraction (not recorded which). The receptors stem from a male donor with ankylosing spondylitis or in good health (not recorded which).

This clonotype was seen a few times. Here the CDR3 reads CASSELSRVGGEQFF. Here the CDR3 DNA reads TGTGCCAGCAGTGAACTAAGTCGGGTAGGGGGTGAGCAGTTCTTC. V is TRBV6-1 and J is TRBJ2-1; weak D call: TRBD1 (6 bases). The V and J ends lost 2 bases and 9 bases respectively, with 17 bases between them. CDR1 is MNHNS, CDR2 SASEGT, per germline. The length of the CDR3 is 15 residues.

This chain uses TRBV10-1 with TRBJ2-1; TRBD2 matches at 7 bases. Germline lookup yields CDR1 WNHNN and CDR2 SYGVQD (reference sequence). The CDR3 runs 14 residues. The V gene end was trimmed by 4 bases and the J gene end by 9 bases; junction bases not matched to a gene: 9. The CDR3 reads CASSVRAGYGEQFF. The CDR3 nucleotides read TGCGCCAGCAGTGTGAGAGCGGGATATGGTGAGCAGTTCTTC.

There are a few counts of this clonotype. The CDR3 DNA reads TGTGCCAGCAGTGATATAGGGTCGAGAGAGACCCAGTACTTC. Translation: CASSDIGSRETQYF. V and J are TRBV6-1 and TRBJ2-5; D is unclear. V shed 3 bases and J shed 4 bases, with 12 bases lying between them. This CDR3 contains 14 residues. In germline, CDR1 is MNHNS, CDR2 SASEGT.

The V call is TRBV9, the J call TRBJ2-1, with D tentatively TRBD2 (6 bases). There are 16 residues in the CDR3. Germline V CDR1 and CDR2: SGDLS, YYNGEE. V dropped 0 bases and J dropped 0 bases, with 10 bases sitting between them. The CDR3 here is CASSVAGEDSYNEQFF. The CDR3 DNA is TGTGCCAGCAGCGTAGCCGGGGAGGACTCCTACAATGAGCAGTTCTTC.

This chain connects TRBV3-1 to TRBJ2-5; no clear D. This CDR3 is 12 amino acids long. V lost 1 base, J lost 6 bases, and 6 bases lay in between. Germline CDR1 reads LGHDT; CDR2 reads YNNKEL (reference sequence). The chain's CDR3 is CASSQVHQTQYF. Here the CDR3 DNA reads TGTGCCAGCAGCCAAGTACACCAGACCCAGTACTTC.

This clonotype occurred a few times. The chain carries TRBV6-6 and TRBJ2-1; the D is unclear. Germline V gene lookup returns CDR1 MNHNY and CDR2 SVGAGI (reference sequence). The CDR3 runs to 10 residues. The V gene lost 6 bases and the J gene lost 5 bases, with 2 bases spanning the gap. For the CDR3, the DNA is TGTGCCAGCAGCCACAATGAGCAGTTCTTC. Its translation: CASSHNEQFF.

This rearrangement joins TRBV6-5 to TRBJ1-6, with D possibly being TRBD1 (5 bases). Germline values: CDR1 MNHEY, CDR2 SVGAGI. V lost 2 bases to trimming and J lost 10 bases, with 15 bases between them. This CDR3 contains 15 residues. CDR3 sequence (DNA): TGTGCCAGCAGTTACCTTAGGGGCCCCGACTCACCCCTCCACTTT. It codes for CASSYLRGPDSPLHF.

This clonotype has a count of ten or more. This chain's CDR3 is CASSPGQNTGELFF. CDR3 bases: TGCGCCAGCAGCCCAGGACAGAACACCGGGGAGCTGTTTTTT. The chain has TRBV5-1 and TRBJ2-2; maybe TRBD1 (5 bases). CDR3 length equals 14 residues. The germline V gene encodes CDR1 SGHRS and CDR2 YFSETQ. Trimming removed 4 bases from V and 1 base from J, with 8 bases in between.

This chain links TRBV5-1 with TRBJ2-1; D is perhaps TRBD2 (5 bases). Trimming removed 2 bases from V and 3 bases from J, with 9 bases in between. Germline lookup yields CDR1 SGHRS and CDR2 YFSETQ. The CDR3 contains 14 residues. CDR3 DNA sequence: TGCGCCAGCAGCTTAGCACTAGACTACAATGAGCAGTTCTTC. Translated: CASSLALDYNEQFF.

Written as DNA, the CDR3 is TGTGCCAGCAGTCTAACGGGACAGGGAATATCGGATACGCAGTATTTT. This gives the protein CASSLTGQGISDTQYF. The chain carries TRBV12-3 or TRBV12-4 and TRBJ2-3, with 9 bases that match TRBD1. The junction had 12 bases not matched to a gene; V was cut back by 5 bases and J by 6 bases. There are 16 residues in the CDR3.

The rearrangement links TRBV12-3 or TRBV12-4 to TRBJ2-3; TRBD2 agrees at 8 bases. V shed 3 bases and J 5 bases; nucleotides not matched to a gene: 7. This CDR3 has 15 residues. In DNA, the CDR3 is TGTGCCAGCAGTTTGGCTAGCGGGTTGGGAGATACGCAGTATTTT. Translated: CASSLASGLGDTQYF.

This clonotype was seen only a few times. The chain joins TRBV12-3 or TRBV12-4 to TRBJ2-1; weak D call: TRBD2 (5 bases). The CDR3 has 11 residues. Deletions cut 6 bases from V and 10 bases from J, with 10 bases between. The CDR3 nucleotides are TGTGCCAGCAGCCTAAGGAGGGAGCAGTTCTTC. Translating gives CASSLRREQFF.

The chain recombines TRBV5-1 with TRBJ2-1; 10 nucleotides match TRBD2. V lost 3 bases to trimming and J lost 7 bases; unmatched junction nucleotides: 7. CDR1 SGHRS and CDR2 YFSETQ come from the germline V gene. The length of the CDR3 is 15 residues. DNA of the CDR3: TGCGCCAGCAGCTCCCTAGCGGGAGCGGGGAATGAGCAGTTCTTC. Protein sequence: CASSSLAGAGNEQFF.

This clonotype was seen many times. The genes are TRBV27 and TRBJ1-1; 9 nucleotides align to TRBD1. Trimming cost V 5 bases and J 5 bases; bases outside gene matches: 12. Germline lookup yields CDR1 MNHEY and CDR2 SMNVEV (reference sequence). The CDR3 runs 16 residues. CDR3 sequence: CASSGLPGQGQTEAFF. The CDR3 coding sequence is TGTGCCAGCAGTGGTCTACCGGGACAGGGTCAAACTGAAGCTTTCTTT.

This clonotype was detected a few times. CDR3 sequence: CASSLGGGSDTQYF. The CDR3 DNA reads as TGTGCCAGCAGTCTCGGAGGGGGGTCAGATACGCAGTATTTT. This chain joins TRBV7-3 and TRBJ2-3; D possibly uses TRBD1 or TRBD2 (6 bases each). The CDR3 consists of 14 residues. V gave up 6 bases and J gave up 4 bases, with 14 bases separating them. Germline V gives CDR1 SGHTA, CDR2 FQGTGA.

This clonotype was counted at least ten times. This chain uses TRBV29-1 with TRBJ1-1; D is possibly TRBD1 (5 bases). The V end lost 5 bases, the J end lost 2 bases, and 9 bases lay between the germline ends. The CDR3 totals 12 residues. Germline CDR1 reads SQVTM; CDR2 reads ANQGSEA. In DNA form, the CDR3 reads TGCAGCGTTTCCAGGGCTAACACTGAAGCTTTCTTT. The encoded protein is CSVSRANTEAFF.

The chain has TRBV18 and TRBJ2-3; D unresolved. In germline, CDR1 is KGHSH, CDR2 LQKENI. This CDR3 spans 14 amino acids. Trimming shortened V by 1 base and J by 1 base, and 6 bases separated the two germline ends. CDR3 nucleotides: TGTGCCAGCTCACCACTGGTCCGCACAGATACGCAGTATTTT. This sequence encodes CASSPLVRTDTQYF.

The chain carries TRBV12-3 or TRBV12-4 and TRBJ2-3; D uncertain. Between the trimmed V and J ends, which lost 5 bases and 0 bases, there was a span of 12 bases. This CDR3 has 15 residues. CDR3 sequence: CASSVNKGSTDTQYF. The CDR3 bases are TGTGCCAGCAGTGTTAACAAGGGTAGCACAGATACGCAGTATTTT.

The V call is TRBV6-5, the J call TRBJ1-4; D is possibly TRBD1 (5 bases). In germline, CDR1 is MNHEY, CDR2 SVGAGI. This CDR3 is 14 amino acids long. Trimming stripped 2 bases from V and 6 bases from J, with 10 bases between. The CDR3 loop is CASSYRGGDEKLFF. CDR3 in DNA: TGTGCCAGCAGTTACAGGGGCGGTGATGAAAAACTGTTTTTT.

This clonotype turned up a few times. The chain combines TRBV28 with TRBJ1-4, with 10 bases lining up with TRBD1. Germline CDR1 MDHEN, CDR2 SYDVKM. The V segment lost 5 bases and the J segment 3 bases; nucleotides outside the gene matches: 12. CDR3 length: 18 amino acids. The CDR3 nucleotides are TGTGCCAGCAGTCCAAATATTGGGACAGGGGTGGCTAATGAAAAACTGTTTTTT. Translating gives CASSPNIGTGVANEKLFF.